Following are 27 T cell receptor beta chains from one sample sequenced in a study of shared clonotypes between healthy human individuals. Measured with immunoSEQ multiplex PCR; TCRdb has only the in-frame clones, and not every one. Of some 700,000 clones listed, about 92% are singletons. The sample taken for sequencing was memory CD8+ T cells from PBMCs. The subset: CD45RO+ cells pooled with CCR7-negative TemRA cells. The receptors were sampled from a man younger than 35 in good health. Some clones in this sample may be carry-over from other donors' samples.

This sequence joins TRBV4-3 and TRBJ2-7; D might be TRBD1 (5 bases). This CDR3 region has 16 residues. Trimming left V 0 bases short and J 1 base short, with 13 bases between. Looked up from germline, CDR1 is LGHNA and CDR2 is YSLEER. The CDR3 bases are TGCGCCAGCAGCCAAGATCTGCTCGGACATTCCTACGAGCAGTACTTC. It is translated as CASSQDLLGHSYEQYF.

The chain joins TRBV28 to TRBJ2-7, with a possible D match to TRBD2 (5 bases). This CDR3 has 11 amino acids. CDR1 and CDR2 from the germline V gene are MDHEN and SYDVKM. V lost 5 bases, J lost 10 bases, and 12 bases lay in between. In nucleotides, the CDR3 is TGTGCCAGCAGTATCACTAGACTACAGTACTTC. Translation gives CASSITRLQYF.

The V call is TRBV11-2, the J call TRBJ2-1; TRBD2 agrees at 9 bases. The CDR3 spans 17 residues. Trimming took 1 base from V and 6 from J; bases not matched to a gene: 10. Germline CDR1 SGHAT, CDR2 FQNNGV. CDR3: CASSLGGSGSFSNEQFF. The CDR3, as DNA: TGTGCCAGCAGCTTAGGGGGTAGCGGGAGCTTTTCCAATGAGCAGTTCTTC. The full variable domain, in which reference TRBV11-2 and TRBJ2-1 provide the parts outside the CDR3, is EAGVAQSPRYKIIEKRQSVAFWCNPISGHATLYWYQQILGQGPKLLIQFQNNGVVDDSQLPKDRFSAERLKGVDSTLKIQPAKLEDSAVYLCASSLGGSGSFSNEQFFGPGTRLTVL.

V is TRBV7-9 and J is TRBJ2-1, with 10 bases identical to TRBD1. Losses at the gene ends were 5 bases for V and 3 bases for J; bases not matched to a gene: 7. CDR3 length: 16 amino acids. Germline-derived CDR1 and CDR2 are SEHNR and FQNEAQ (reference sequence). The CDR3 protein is CASSNRQGAYYNEQFF. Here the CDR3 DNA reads TGTGCCAGCAGCAACCGACAGGGGGCCTACTACAATGAGCAGTTCTTC.

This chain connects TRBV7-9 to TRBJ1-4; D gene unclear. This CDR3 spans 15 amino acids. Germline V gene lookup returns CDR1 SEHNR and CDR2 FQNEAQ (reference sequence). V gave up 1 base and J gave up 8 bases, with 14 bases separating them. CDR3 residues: CASSLVNRHGEKLFF. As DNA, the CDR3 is TGTGCCAGCAGCTTAGTAAACCGACACGGAGAAAAACTGTTTTTT.

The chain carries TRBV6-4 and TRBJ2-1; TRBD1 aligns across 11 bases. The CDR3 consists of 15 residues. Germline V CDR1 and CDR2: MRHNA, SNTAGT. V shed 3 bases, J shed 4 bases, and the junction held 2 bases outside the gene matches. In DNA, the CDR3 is TGTGCCAGCAGTGAGGACAGGGGGCATTACAATGAGCAGTTCTTC. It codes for CASSEDRGHYNEQFF.

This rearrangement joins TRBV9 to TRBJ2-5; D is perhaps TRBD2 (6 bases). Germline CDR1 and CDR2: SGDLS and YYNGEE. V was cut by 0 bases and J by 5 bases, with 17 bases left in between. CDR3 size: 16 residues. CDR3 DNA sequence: TGTGCCAGCAGCGTAGCGGTTTACGGGGGTCTCGAGACCCAGTACTTC. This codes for CASSVAVYGGLETQYF.

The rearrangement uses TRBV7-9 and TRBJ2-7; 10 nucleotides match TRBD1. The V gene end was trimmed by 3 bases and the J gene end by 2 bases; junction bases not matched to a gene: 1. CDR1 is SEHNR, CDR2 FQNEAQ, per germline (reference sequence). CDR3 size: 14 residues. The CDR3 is CASSFGTGAYEQYF. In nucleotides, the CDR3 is TGTGCCAGCAGCTTCGGGACAGGGGCCTACGAGCAGTACTTC.

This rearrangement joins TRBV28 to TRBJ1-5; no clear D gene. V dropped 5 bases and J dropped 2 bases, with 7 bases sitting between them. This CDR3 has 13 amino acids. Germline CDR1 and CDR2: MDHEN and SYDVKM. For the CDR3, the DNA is TGTGCCAGCAGTGGGAGGCGCAATCAGCCCCAGCATTTT. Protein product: CASSGRRNQPQHF.

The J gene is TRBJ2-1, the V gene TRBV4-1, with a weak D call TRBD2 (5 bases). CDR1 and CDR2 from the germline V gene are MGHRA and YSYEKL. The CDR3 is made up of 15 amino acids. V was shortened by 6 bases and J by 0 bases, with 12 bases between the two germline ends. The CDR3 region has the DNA TGCGCCAGCAGAACTAGTGCTCGCTCCTACAATGAGCAGTTCTTC. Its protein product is CASRTSARSYNEQFF.

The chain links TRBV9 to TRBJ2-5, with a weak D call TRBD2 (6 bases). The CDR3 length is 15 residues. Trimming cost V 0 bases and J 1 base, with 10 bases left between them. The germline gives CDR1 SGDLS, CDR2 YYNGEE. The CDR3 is CASSVGSGSQETQYF. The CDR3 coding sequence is TGTGCCAGCAGCGTAGGAAGCGGGTCCCAAGAGACCCAGTACTTC. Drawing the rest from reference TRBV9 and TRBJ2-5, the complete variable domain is DSGVTQTPKHLITATGQRVTLRCSPRSGDLSVYWYQQSLDQGLQFLIQYYNGEERAKGNILERFSAQQFPDLHSELNLSSLELGDSALYFCASSVGSGSQETQYFGPGTRLLVL.

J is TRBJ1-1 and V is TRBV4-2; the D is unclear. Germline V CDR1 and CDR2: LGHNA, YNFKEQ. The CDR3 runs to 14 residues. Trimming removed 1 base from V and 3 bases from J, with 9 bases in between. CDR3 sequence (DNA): TGTGCCAGCAGCCAAGGGAAAGGGTACACTGAAGCTTTCTTT. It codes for CASSQGKGYTEAFF.

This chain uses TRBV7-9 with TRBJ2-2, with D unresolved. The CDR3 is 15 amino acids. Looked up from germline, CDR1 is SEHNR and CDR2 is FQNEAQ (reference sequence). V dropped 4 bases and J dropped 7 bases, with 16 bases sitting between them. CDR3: CASSSEIENLGELFF. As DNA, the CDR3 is TGTGCCAGCAGCTCCGAAATAGAAAATCTCGGGGAGCTGTTTTTT.

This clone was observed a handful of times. CDR3 amino acids: CASSGGLYGYTF. In DNA form, the CDR3 reads TGTGCCAGCAGCGGGGGGCTCTATGGCTACACCTTC. This sequence joins TRBV5-8 and TRBJ1-2; tentatively, D is TRBD1 (6 bases). The CDR3 spans 12 residues. V dropped 4 bases and J dropped 4 bases, with 8 bases sitting between them. The germline V gene encodes CDR1 SGHTS and CDR2 YDEGEE.

The CDR3: CAISDRGTANTNTGELFF. The DNA for the CDR3 is TGTGCCATCAGTGATCGCGGCACAGCAAATACGAACACCGGGGAGCTGTTTTTT. The J gene is TRBJ2-2, the V gene TRBV10-3; D remains ambiguous. V lost 3 bases and J lost 0, with 17 bases in between. The germline gives CDR1 ENHRY, CDR2 SYGVKD. The CDR3 runs to 18 residues.

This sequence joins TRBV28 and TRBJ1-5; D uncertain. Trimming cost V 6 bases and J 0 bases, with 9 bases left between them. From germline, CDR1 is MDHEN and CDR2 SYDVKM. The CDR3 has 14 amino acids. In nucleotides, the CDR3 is TGTGCCAGCAGAGAACACCTTAGCAATCAGCCCCAGCATTTT. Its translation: CASREHLSNQPQHF.

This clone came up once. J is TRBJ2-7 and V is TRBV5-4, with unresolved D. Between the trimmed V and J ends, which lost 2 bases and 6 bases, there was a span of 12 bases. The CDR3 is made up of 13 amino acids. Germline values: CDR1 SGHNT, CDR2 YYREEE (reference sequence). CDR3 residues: CASSFAGFSEQYF. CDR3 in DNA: TGTGCCAGCAGCTTTGCCGGATTCTCCGAGCAGTACTTC.

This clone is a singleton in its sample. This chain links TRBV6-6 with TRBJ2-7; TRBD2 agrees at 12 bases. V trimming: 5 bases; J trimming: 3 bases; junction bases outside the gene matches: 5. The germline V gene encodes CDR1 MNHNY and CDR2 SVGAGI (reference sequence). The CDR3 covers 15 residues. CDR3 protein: CASSGLAGGDYEQYF. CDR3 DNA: TGTGCCAGCAGTGGCCTAGCGGGAGGGGACTACGAGCAGTACTTC.

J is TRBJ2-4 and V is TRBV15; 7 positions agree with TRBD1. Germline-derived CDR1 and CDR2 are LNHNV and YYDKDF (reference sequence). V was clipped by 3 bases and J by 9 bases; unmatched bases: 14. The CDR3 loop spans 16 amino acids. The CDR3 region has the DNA TGTGCCACCAGCAGGGACTTGACAGGGTTCGGGCCCATTCAGTACTTC. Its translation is CATSRDLTGFGPIQYF.

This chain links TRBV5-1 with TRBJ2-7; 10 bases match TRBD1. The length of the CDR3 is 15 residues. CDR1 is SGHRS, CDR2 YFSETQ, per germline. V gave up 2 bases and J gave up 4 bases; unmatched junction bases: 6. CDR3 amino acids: CASSFYVGQGYEQYF. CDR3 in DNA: TGCGCCAGCAGCTTTTACGTGGGACAGGGGTACGAGCAGTACTTC.

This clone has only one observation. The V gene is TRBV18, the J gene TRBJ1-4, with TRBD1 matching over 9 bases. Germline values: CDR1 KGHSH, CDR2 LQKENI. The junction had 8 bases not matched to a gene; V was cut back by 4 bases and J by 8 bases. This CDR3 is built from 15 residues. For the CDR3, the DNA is TGTGCCAGCTCACGATACAGGGGGCGCCGAGAAAAACTGTTTTTT. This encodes CASSRYRGRREKLFF. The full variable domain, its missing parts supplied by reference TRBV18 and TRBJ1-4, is NAGVMQNPRHLVRRRGQEARLRCSPMKGHSHVYWYRQLPEEGLKFMVYLQKENIIDESGMPKERFSAEFPKEGPSILRIQQVVRGDSAAYFCASSRYRGRREKLFFGSGTQLSVL.

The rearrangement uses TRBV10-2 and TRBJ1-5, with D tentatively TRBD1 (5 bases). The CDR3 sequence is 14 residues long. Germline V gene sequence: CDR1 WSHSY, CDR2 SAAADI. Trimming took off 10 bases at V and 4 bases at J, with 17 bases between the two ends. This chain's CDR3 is CATSEGLGNQPQHF. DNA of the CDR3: TGCGCCACCTCGGAGGGGCTAGGGAATCAGCCCCAGCATTTT.

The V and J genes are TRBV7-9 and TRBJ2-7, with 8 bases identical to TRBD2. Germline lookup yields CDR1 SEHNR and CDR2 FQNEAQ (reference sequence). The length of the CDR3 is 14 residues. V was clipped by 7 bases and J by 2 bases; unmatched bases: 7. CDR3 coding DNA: TGTGCCAGCAACGGGGGGGACGGCCCCTACGAGCAGTACTTC. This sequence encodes CASNGGDGPYEQYF.

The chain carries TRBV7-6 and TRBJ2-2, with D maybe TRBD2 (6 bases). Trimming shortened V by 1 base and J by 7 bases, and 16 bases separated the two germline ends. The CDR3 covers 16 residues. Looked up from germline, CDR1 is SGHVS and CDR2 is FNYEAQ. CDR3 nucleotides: TGTGCCAGCAGCTTAGTGGTCGGGGGTCTTGACGGGGAGCTGTTTTTT. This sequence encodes CASSLVVGGLDGELFF.

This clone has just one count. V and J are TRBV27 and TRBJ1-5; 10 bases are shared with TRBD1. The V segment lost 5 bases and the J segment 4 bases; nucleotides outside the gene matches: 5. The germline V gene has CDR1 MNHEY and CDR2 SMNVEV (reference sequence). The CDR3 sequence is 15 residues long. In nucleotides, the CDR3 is TGTGCCAGCAGTCCGGACAGGGGGTTGAATCAGCCCCAGCATTTT. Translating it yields CASSPDRGLNQPQHF.

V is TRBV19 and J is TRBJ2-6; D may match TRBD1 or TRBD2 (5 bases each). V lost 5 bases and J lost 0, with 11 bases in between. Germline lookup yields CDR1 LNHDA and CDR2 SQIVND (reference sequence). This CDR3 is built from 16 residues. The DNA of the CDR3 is TGTGCCAGTAGTGCCGGGACGTTCTCTGGGGCCAACGTCCTGACTTTC. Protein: CASSAGTFSGANVLTF.

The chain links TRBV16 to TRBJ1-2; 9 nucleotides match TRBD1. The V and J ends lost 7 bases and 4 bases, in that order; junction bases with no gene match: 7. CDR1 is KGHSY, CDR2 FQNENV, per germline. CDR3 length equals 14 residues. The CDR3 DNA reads TGTGCCAGCACACAGGGGGCAGCTTTCTATGGCTACACCTTC. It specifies CASTQGAAFYGYTF. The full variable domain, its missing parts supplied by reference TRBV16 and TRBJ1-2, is GEEVAQTPKHLVRGEGQKAKLYCAPIKGHSYVFWYQQVLKNEFKFLISFQNENVFDETGMPKERFSAKCLPNSPCSLEIQATKLEDSAVYFCASTQGAAFYGYTFGSGTRLTVV.